This TCR beta chain was recorded in a study of Ad26.COV2.S vaccination and SARS-CoV-2 variants. Points on this clone: Its antigen is undetermined.

The CDR3 runs 14 residues. Germline CDR1 SGHVS, CDR2 FQNEAQ. Trimming stripped 4 bases from V and 5 bases from J, with 14 bases between. The study, taken as a whole, reports: Vaccinated and placebo-treated recipients had similar non-spike TCR breadth. Substantial post-vaccination breadth of spike-specific CD8+ and CD4+ T cell responses was reported. The TCR breadth and depth analyses may have produced an underestimate of total T cell responses.

Assay: immunoSEQ multiplex PCR; the TCRdb copy retains only in-frame clones and omits some. The table includes around 170,000 clones, approximately 88% detected once. Sequencing used peripheral blood, obtained after recovery from COVID-19. The receptor was isolated from a human donor who had recovered from COVID-19. The rearrangement joins TRBV7-8 to TRBJ2-5, with TRBD1 as a possible D gene (5 bases). The CDR3 DNA reads TGTGCCAGCAGCTCCAGGGTGACGGTGGAGACCCAGTACTTC. Translated, it gives CASSSRVTVETQYF.